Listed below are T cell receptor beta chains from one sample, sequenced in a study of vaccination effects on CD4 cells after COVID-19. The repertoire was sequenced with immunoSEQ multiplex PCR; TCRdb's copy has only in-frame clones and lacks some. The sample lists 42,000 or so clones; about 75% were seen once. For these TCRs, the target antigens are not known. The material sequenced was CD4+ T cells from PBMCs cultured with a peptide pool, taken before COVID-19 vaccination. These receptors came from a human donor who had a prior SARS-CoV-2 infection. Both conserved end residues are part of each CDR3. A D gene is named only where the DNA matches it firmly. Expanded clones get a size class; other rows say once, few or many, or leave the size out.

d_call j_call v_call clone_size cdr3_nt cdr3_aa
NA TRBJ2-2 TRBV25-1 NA TGTGCCAGCAGCAGGGGCGGGGAGCTGTTTTTT CASSRGGELFF
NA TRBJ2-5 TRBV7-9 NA TGTGCCAGCAGCTTACGACTGGGGGTGGAGACCCAGTACTTC CASSLRLGVETQYF
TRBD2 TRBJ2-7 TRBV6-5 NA TGTGCCAGCAGTTACTCGTCTTTGCGGGAGTCCTACGAGCAGTACTTC CASSYSSLRESYEQYF
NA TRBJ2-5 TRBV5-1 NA TGCGCCAGCAGCTATAGCGGACAAGAGACCCAGTACTTC CASSYSGQETQYF
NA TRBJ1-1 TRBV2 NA TGTGCCAGCGGGTCGGGGAACACTGAAGCTTTCTTT CASGSGNTEAFF
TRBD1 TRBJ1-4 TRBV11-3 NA TGTGCCAGCAGCTTAGATCTCGCCAGGGGGAATGAAAAACTGTTTTTT CASSLDLARGNEKLFF
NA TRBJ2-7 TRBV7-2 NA TGTGCCAGCAGCTTACGAGGGAGCGAGCAGTACTTC CASSLRGSEQYF
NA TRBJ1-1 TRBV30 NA TGTGCCTGGAGTTTGAGGGGTAGTGAAGCTTTCTTT CAWSLRGSEAFF
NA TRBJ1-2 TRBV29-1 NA TGCAGCGTTCGGGAAAACTATGGCTACACCTTC CSVRENYGYTF
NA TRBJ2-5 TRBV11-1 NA TGTGCCAGCAGCCGACCCCGAGAGACCCAGTACTTC CASSRPRETQYF
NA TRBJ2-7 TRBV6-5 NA TGTGCCAGCGGAAGAGGTGCCTACTACGAGCAGTACTTC CASGRGAYYEQYF
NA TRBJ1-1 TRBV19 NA TGTGCCAGTAGTCGGACTACTAACACTGAAGCTTTCTTT CASSRTTNTEAFF
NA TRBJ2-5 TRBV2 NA TGTGCCAGCAGGGTCGTTGGTCAGACCCAGTACTTC CASRVVGQTQYF
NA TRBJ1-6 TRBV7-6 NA TGTGCCAGCAGCTTAGAATACAGCAATAATTCACCCCTCCACTTT CASSLEYSNNSPLHF
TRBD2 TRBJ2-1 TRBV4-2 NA TGTGCCAGCAGCCAAGATCTGGCGGGGGGATTTAATGAGCAGTTCTTC CASSQDLAGGFNEQFF
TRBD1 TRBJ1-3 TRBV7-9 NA TGTGCCAGCAGCTTATTTCGGGACAGTGGAAACACCATATATTTT CASSLFRDSGNTIYF
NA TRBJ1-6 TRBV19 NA TGTGCCAGTAGTATTGGGTGGGCTAACTCACCCCTCCACTTT CASSIGWANSPLHF
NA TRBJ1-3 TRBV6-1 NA TGTGCCAGCAGTGAAGTCCCTTGGGGCGGGTCTGGAAACACCATATATTTT CASSEVPWGGSGNTIYF
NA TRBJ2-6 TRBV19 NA TGTGCCAGTAGTAATCTCCGGGGGGGGGCCAACGTCCTGACTTTC CASSNLRGGANVLTF
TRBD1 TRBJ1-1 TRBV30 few TGTGCCTGGAGTTGGACAGGGGAAGCTTTCTTT CAWSWTGEAFF
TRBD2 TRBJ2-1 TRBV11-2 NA TGTGCCAGCAGCTTAGCTGGCGGGGGGGAGTTCTTC CASSLAGGGEFF
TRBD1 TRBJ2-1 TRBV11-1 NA TGTGCCAGCAGCTGGGATAGGACAGGGAGTGAGCAGTTCTTC CASSWDRTGSEQFF
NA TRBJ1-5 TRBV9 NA TGTGCCAGCAGCGTAGAGGGACATGCGGGTCAGCCCCAGCATTTT CASSVEGHAGQPQHF
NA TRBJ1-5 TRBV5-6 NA TGTGCCAGCAGCTTATGGGGGTCCTATGGCAATCAGCCCCAGCATTTT CASSLWGSYGNQPQHF
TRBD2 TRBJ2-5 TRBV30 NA TGTGCCTGGAGTGTACGCCTAGCGGGAACCCCAGGGGTAGAGACCCAGTACTTC CAWSVRLAGTPGVETQYF
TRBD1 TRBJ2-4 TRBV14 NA TGTGCCAGCAGCCAAGCCATCACCTGGGACAGGGGGGCCAAAAACATTCAGTACTTC CASSQAITWDRGAKNIQYF
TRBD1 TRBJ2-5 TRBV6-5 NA TGTGCCAGCAGAGACAGGGGTGCGGCGGAGACCCAGTACTTC CASRDRGAAETQYF
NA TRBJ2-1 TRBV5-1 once TGCGCCAGCAGTATCGGAGAACTCGGCAATGAGCAGTTCTTC CASSIGELGNEQFF
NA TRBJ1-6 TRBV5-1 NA TGCGCCAGCAGCTTGGTGTCCGGGGGGGATCCCCTCCACTTT CASSLVSGGDPLHF
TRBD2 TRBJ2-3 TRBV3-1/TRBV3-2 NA TGTGCCAGCAGCCAAGGGCGGGGGTGGGTGACTAGCGGGAGTTCTGGCACAGATACGCAGTATTTT CASSQGRGWVTSGSSGTDTQYF
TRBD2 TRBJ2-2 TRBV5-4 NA TGTGCCAGCAGCCGGACTAGTCTTCCGAACACCGGGGAGCTGTTTTTT CASSRTSLPNTGELFF
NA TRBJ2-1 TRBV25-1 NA TGTGCCAGCAGTCGCCAAGGGACGTTCGATGAGCAGTTCTTC CASSRQGTFDEQFF
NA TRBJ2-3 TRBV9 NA TGTGCCAGCAGCGTAGGTATATTCACAGATACGCAGTATTTT CASSVGIFTDTQYF
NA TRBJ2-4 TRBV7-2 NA TGTGCCAGCAGTACCGGGGCCAAAAACATTCAGTACTTC CASSTGAKNIQYF
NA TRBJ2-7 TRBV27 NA TGTGCCAGCATGAAGCAGGGTATGACCTACGAGCAGTACTTC CASMKQGMTYEQYF
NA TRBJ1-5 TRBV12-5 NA TGTGCTACCGCAATAAATAGCAATCAGCCCCAGCATTTT CATAINSNQPQHF
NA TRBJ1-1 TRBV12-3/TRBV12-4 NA TGTGCCAGCAGTTCGCAGGGGAACACTGAAGCTTTCTTT CASSSQGNTEAFF
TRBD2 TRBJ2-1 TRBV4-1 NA TGCGCCAGCAGCCAACCACTAGCGGCGTCCTACAATGAGCAGTTCTTC CASSQPLAASYNEQFF
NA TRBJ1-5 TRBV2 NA TGTGCCAGCAAACGCCCAGGCAATCAGCCCCAGCATTTT CASKRPGNQPQHF
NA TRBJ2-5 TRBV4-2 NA TGTGCCAGCAGCCAAGCGGGGGAGACCCAGTACTTC CASSQAGETQYF
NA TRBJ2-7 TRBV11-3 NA TGTGCCAGCAGCTTAGGTGGGGGGACAGCTTCCTACGAGCAGTACTTC CASSLGGGTASYEQYF
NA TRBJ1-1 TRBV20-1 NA TGCAGTGCTAGGGGCGGAACTGAAGCTTTCTTT CSARGGTEAFF
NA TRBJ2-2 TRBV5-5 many TGTGCCAGCAGCTTTGGACGAACGAACACCGGGGAGCTGTTTTTT CASSFGRTNTGELFF
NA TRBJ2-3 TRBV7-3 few TGTGCCAGCAGCTCAGGGCAGGGGTCCGATACGCAGTATTTT CASSSGQGSDTQYF
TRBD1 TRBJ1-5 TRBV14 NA TGTGCCAGCAGCCAAGATCGCAAGGGACAGGGTTGTCAGCCCCAGCATTTT CASSQDRKGQGCQPQHF
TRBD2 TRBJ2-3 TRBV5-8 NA TGTGCCAGCAGCTTGAGGCGGTTAGCGGGACCAGATACGCAGTATTTT CASSLRRLAGPDTQYF
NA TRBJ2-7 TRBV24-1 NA TGTGCCACCCAGGATTCGCGAAACTACGAGCAGTACTTC CATQDSRNYEQYF